This T cell receptor beta chain appears in the sequencing data of a study of T-cell memory formation after mild COVID-19. Broader study findings: Among clones contracting day 15 to 85, CD4/CD8 was balanced, whereas later expanders leaned CD4+. Shrinking CD4+ clones were chiefly CM and EM; CD8+ ones were chiefly EMRA. In pre-infection memory, a portion of responding clones appeared, which suggested that cross-reactive memory joined.

Germline lookup yields CDR1 MRHNA and CDR2 SNTAGT. This CDR3 is 15 amino acids long. J lost 1 base, V lost 4 bases, and 3 bases had no gene match. About this clonotype: Its antigen remains unknown.

TCRalpha and TCRbeta libraries used 5'RACE with constant-segment primers and UMIs. Via MiXCR, TCRdb re-called the 5' RACE reads, giving one row per CDR3 protein. The table includes about 340,000 distinct CDR3 sequences, 10% to 15% detected once. The chain couples TRBV6-4 to TRBJ2-3; TRBD2 matches at 9 bases. The sequenced sample consisted of PBMCs or a T cell subset sorted from them (not recorded which). The clonotype comes from a man between 18 and 29 years old who had mild COVID-19 (a few samples of this study predate the infection). Cell type and time point are not known. CDR3 nucleotide sequence: TGTGCCAGCAGTGCGGCTAGCGGGGGCACAGATACGCAGTATTTT. It encodes CASSAASGGTDTQYF.